This T cell receptor beta chain appears in the sequencing data of a study of CD8+ T cells in alopecia areata. Study-wide points: The study also sequences resident alphabeta T cells of normal skin in scalp samples. In lesional scalp, particularly from alopecia totalis/universalis, clonality was higher than in normal scalp.

Sorting of PBMCs yielded the CD4+ and CD8+ T cells. As regards this clone: Antigen unknown.

Germline CDR1 reads SGHNT; CDR2 reads YYREEE (reference sequence). V was cut by 4 bases and J by 5 bases, with 16 bases left in between. The CDR3 consists of 15 residues. After isolation, RNA underwent reverse transcription to generate cDNA as the sequencing template. Method: immunoSEQ multiplex PCR; TCRdb's copy keeps in-frame clones and lacks some. The sample has about 110,000 clones; approximately 59% are singletons. The receptor comes from a human donor in good health. This rearrangement joins TRBV5-4 to TRBJ2-1; D gene uncertain. The material sequenced was CD8+ T cells sorted from blood. The chain's CDR3 is CASSITSGLDNEQFF. The CDR3 DNA reads TGTGCCAGCAGCATCACGAGTGGGCTCGACAATGAGCAGTTCTTC.